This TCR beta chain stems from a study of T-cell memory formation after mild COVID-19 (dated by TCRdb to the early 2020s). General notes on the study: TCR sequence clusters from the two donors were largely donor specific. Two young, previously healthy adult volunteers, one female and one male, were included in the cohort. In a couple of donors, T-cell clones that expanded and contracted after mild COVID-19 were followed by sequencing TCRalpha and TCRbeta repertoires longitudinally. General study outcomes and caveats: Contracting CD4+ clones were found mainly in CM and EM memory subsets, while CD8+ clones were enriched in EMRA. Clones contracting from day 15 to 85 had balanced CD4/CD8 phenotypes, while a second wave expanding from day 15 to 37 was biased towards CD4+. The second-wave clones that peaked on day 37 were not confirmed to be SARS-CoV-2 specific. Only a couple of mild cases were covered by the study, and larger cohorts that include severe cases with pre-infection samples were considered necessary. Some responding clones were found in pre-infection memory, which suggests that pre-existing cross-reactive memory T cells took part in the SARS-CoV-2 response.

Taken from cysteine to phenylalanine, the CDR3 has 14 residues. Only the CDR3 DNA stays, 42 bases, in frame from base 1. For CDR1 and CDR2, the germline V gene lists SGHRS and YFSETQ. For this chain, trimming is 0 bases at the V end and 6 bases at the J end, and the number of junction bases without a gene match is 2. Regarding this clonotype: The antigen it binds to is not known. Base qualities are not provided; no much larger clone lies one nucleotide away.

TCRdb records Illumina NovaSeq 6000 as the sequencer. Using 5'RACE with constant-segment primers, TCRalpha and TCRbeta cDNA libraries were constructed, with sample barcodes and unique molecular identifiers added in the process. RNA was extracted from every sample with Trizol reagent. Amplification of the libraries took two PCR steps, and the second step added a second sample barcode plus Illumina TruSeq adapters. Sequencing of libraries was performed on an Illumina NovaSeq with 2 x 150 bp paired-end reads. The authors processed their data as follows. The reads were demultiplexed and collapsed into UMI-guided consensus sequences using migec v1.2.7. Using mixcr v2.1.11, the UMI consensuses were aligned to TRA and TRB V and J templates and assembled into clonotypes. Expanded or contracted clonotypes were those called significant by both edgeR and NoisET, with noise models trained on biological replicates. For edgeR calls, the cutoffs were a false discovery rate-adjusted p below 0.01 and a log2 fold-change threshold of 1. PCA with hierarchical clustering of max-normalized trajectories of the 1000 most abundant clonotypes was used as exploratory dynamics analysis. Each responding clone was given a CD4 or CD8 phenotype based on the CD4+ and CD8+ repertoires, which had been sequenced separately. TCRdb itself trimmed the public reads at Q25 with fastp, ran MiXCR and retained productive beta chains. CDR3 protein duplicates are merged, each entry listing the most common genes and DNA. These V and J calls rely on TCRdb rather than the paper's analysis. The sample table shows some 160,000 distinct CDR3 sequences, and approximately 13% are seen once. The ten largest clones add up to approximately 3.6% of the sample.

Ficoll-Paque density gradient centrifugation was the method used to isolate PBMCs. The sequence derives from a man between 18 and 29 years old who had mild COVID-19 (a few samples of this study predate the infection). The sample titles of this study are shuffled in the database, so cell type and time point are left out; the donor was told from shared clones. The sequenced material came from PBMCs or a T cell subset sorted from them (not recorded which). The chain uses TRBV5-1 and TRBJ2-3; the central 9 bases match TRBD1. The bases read TGCGCCAGCAGCTTGGCACAGGGGGCGGATACGCAGTATTTT. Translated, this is CASSLAQGADTQYF.